The 19 T cell receptor beta chains below all came from one sample that was sequenced in a study of PD-L1 blockade in urothelial cancer. TCRdb keeps only in-frame clones here, not all; method: immunoSEQ multiplex PCR. The data show approximately 50,000 clones, around 84% seen once. The time point denotes: pretreatment peripheral blood. The sample in question was PBMCs, obtained around atezolizumab (anti-PD-L1) treatment. These receptors originate from a man in his 70s with urothelial cancer.

The chain joins TRBV18 to TRBJ1-1; 8 bases fit TRBD1. The CDR3 is made up of 14 amino acids. With V trimmed by 5 bases and J by 4 bases, 6 bases remained unmatched. CDR1 and CDR2 (germline): KGHSH, LQKENI. CDR3 amino acids: CASSVGQGVTEAFF. The CDR3, as DNA: TGTGCCAGCTCAGTCGGACAGGGAGTCACTGAAGCTTTCTTT.

The V call is TRBV9, the J call TRBJ1-2; D is undetermined. CDR3 length equals 16 residues. Per germline, CDR1 SGDLS and CDR2 YYNGEE. V was clipped by 0 bases and J by 3 bases, with 15 bases between them. The DNA of the CDR3 is TGTGCCAGCAGCGTAGTCGGAGGCATCCAGGACTATGGCTACACCTTC. It encodes CASSVVGGIQDYGYTF.

The chain links TRBV5-6 to TRBJ2-3, with a weak D call TRBD2 (6 bases). Germline lookup yields CDR1 SGHDT and CDR2 YYEEEE. Trimming cost V 0 bases and J 2 bases, with 10 bases left between them. CDR3 length equals 15 residues. CDR3 amino acids: CASSLGGVATDTQYF. CDR3 DNA sequence: TGTGCCAGCAGCTTGGGGGGGGTTGCCACAGATACGCAGTATTTT.

This clone was detected once. This chain uses TRBV7-2 with TRBJ1-6; 8 bases agree with TRBD1. The CDR3 totals 15 residues. V was clipped by 2 bases and J by 8 bases; unmatched bases: 5. Germline V CDR1 and CDR2: SGHTA, FQGNSA. The CDR3 nucleotides read TGTGCCAGCAGCTTATATGGACAGGGAGATTCACCCCTCCACTTT. It codes for CASSLYGQGDSPLHF.

The chain has TRBV20-1 and TRBJ2-7; D is unresolved. Trimming cost V 6 bases and J 4 bases, with 10 bases left between them. Germline V gives CDR1 DFQATT, CDR2 SNEGSKA (reference sequence). The CDR3 spans 11 residues. CDR3 nucleotides: TGCAGTGCCCAATCTGAGTACGAGCAGTACTTC. It translates to CSAQSEYEQYF.

A note on this clone: This probably arose from a read error, given a far larger clone one base away. The chain links TRBV4-2 to TRBJ2-2, with unresolved D. V shed 0 bases and J shed 1 base, with 3 bases lying between them. CDR1 LGHNA and CDR2 YNFKEQ come from the germline V gene. The CDR3 runs to 14 residues. This CDR3 reads CASSQDRNTGELFF. The CDR3 DNA sequence: TGTGCCAGCAGCCAAGATCGGAACACCGGGGAGCTGTTTTTT.

The chain combines TRBV27 with TRBJ1-1; D possibly corresponds to TRBD1 (5 bases). Germline V gene sequence: CDR1 MNHEY, CDR2 SMNVEV (reference sequence). The CDR3 length is 14 residues. V gave up 3 bases and J gave up 4 bases, with 12 bases separating them. As DNA, the CDR3 is TGTGCCAGCAGTTTTACCCAGGGTGGCACTGAAGCTTTCTTT. Translating it yields CASSFTQGGTEAFF.

The rearrangement links TRBV5-6 to TRBJ2-7; tentatively, D is TRBD2 (7 bases). The germline V and J ends were trimmed by 1 base and 7 bases, with 21 bases remaining between them. The CDR3 runs to 16 residues. Germline V gene data show CDR1 as SGHDT and CDR2 as YYEEEE. CDR3: CASSLRGGGSREEQYF. The CDR3 coding sequence is TGTGCCAGCAGCTTGAGGGGGGGCGGGAGTCGGGAGGAGCAGTACTTC.

The chain employs TRBV5-5 and TRBJ2-1; D not certain. CDR3 length: 15 residues. Deletions cut 2 bases from V and 6 bases from J, with 15 bases between. Germline V gene data show CDR1 as SGHKS and CDR2 as YYEKEE (reference sequence). The CDR3: CASSFVVAPVNEQFF. The CDR3 region has the DNA TGTGCCAGCAGCTTTGTTGTGGCCCCTGTCAATGAGCAGTTCTTC.

The J gene is TRBJ2-2, the V gene TRBV6-5; 9 bases match TRBD1. This CDR3 region has 13 residues. V lost 5 bases, J lost 7 bases, and 2 bases stayed unmatched. CDR1 MNHEY and CDR2 SVGAGI come from the germline V gene. The CDR3 protein is CASSGTGHGELFF. The DNA for the CDR3 is TGTGCCAGCAGTGGGACAGGGCACGGGGAGCTGTTTTTT.

This rearrangement joins TRBV7-3 to TRBJ2-5; possible D gene TRBD1, 6 bases. V shed 1 base and J shed 5 bases, with 14 bases lying between them. The V gene's germline CDR1 is SGHTA and CDR2 FQGTGA. The CDR3 runs to 15 residues. The CDR3 loop reads CASSLSRGETETQYF. The CDR3 DNA reads as TGTGCCAGCAGCTTAAGCAGGGGAGAAACCGAGACCCAGTACTTC.

This clone occurred once. The rearrangement uses TRBV19 and TRBJ2-5; D is unclear. CDR1 is LNHDA and CDR2 is SQIVND in the germline V gene (reference sequence). The CDR3 consists of 13 residues. The V end lost 0 bases, the J end lost 2 bases, and 4 bases lay between the germline ends. CDR3 in DNA: TGTGCCAGTAGTATAGATATACAAGAGACCCAGTACTTC. Residues: CASSIDIQETQYF.

The chain uses TRBV28 and TRBJ1-2; possibly TRBD1 for D (5 bases). With 3 bases removed from V and 7 bases from J, the gap between germline ends came to 9 bases. This CDR3 spans 12 amino acids. The germline gives CDR1 MDHEN, CDR2 SYDVKM. Written as DNA, the CDR3 is TGTGCCAGCAGTTTCGGGACTTTTGGCTACACCTTC. It codes for CASSFGTFGYTF.

The chain uses TRBV5-1 and TRBJ1-2, with a possible D match to TRBD1 (5 bases). V was trimmed by 9 bases and J by 6 bases, leaving 12 bases between them. The germline V gene has CDR1 SGHRS and CDR2 YFSETQ. This CDR3 spans 11 amino acids. The CDR3 DNA reads TGCGCCACCCAGGGATCCAATGGCTACACCTTC. Encoded protein: CATQGSNGYTF.

The genes are TRBV2 and TRBJ1-5; 7 bases align to TRBD1. V lost 7 bases, J lost 3 bases, and 9 bases stayed unmatched. Germline lookup yields CDR1 SNHLY and CDR2 FYNNEI. This CDR3 has 15 residues. CDR3 DNA sequence: TGTGCCAGCACTAGGGGGCAGGGGCTCAATCAGCCCCAGCATTTT. It translates to CASTRGQGLNQPQHF.

The chain joins TRBV7-9 to TRBJ1-2; D gene uncertain. CDR3 length equals 16 residues. Germline CDR1 and CDR2: SEHNR and FQNEAQ (reference sequence). Between the trimmed V and J ends, which lost 1 base and 0 bases, there was a span of 12 bases. The CDR3: CASSLEGGTSNYGYTF. In nucleotides, the CDR3 is TGTGCCAGCAGCTTAGAGGGAGGCACCTCTAACTATGGCTACACCTTC.

The chain joins TRBV5-4 to TRBJ2-2; 11 bases align to TRBD2. Losses at the gene ends were 3 bases for V and 7 bases for J; bases not matched to a gene: 11. Germline V gene data show CDR1 as SGHNT and CDR2 as YYREEE (reference sequence). The CDR3 spans 17 residues. CDR3 DNA sequence: TGTGCCAGCAGCTCCACGACTCCTAGCGGGAGGTTCGGGGAGCTGTTTTTT. Residues: CASSSTTPSGRFGELFF.

Written as DNA, the CDR3 is TGTGCCAGCAGCTCACTCTCGACAGGGGCTGGAAACACCATATATTTT. Protein: CASSSLSTGAGNTIYF. J is TRBJ1-3 and V is TRBV28, with TRBD1 matching over 8 bases. The J segment lost 2 bases and the V segment lost 6 bases, leaving 9 bases of the junction unmatched. The CDR3 is made up of 16 amino acids. CDR1 is MDHEN, CDR2 SYDVKM, per germline.

The chain carries TRBV9 and TRBJ2-1, with D perhaps matching TRBD2 (6 bases). The ends were cut back, 0 bases at V and 7 bases at J, with 14 bases in the middle. This CDR3 contains 15 residues. Germline CDR1 is SGDLS and CDR2 is YYNGEE. The CDR3 DNA sequence: TGTGCCAGCAGCGTAGAGGGACTTAAAAGAAATGAGCAGTTCTTC. Encoded protein: CASSVEGLKRNEQFF.